The 5 T cell receptor beta chains reported below all come from one sample, sequenced in a study of quantifying T cell responses using KT2 cells. In the study overall: cDNA was made from DNase-treated RNA using alpha and beta constant primers.

Each cDNA got a UMI-containing oligo ligated at its 3' end. First-round PCR used three to five cycles and beta primers RC1.1 and RC1.2 covering TRBC1 and TRBC2. A single record per CDR3 protein comes from TCRdb applying MiXCR to the UMI-ligation and nested PCR reads. The sample has approximately 41,000 distinct CDR3 sequences, around 15% seen once; the top ten hold about 40%. Sequencing was performed on PBMCs spiked with cells of the T cell clone KT2. The source is a human donor.

CDR3 nucleotide sequence: TGTGCCAGCATCATAGGTTCGGGGGCGCGGAATTCCCCTGAAGCTTTCTTT. Its translation: CASIIGSGARNSPEAFF. The chain joins TRBV12-3 or TRBV12-4 to TRBJ1-1; perhaps TRBD1 as D (6 bases). This CDR3 comprises 17 residues. V lost 7 bases, J lost 6 bases, and 27 bases lay in between.

The rearrangement joins TRBV11-2 to TRBJ2-6; unclear D gene. Germline CDR1 reads SGHAT; CDR2 reads FQNNGV. CDR3 length: 16 residues. V was trimmed by 5 bases and J by 1 base, leaving 12 bases between them. This CDR3 is CASSPRRTSGANVLTF. In DNA form, the CDR3 reads TGTGCCAGCAGCCCGCGTCGTACTTCTGGGGCCAACGTCCTGACTTTC. Full variable domain (outside the CDR3, taken from reference TRBV11-2 and TRBJ2-6): EAGVAQSPRYKIIEKRQSVAFWCNPISGHATLYWYQQILGQGPKLLIQFQNNGVVDDSQLPKDRFSAERLKGVDSTLKIQPAKLEDSAVYLCASSPRRTSGANVLTFGAGSRLTVL.

The chain couples TRBV11-1 to TRBJ2-5, with D perhaps TRBD1 (5 bases). The CDR3 covers 15 residues. CDR1 SGHAT and CDR2 FQDESV come from the germline V gene (reference sequence). V shed 7 bases and J shed 4 bases, with 19 bases lying between them. CDR3 bases: TGTGCCAGCACCGTAGGGGCTAACGTGGGAGAGACCCAGTACTTC. It encodes CASTVGANVGETQYF.

This clonotype has only a few counts. The genes are TRBV18 and TRBJ1-6, with no clear D. The CDR3 loop spans 13 amino acids. Per the germline V gene, CDR1 is KGHSH and CDR2 is LQKENI. V gave up 2 bases and J gave up 10 bases, with 9 bases separating them. CDR3 sequence: CASSPGLESPLHF. In DNA, the CDR3 is TGTGCCAGCTCACCAGGGCTTGAGTCACCCCTCCACTTT.

This clonotype came up a few times. This CDR3 is CSVAGRNYNEQFF. The CDR3, as DNA: TGCAGCGTTGCGGGACGGAATTACAATGAGCAGTTCTTC. The V call is TRBV29-1, the J call TRBJ2-1, with D perhaps given as TRBD1 or TRBD2 (5 bases each). CDR3 length equals 13 residues. The germline CDR1 and CDR2 sequences are SQVTM and ANQGSEA. V shed 4 bases and J shed 4 bases, with 11 bases lying between them.